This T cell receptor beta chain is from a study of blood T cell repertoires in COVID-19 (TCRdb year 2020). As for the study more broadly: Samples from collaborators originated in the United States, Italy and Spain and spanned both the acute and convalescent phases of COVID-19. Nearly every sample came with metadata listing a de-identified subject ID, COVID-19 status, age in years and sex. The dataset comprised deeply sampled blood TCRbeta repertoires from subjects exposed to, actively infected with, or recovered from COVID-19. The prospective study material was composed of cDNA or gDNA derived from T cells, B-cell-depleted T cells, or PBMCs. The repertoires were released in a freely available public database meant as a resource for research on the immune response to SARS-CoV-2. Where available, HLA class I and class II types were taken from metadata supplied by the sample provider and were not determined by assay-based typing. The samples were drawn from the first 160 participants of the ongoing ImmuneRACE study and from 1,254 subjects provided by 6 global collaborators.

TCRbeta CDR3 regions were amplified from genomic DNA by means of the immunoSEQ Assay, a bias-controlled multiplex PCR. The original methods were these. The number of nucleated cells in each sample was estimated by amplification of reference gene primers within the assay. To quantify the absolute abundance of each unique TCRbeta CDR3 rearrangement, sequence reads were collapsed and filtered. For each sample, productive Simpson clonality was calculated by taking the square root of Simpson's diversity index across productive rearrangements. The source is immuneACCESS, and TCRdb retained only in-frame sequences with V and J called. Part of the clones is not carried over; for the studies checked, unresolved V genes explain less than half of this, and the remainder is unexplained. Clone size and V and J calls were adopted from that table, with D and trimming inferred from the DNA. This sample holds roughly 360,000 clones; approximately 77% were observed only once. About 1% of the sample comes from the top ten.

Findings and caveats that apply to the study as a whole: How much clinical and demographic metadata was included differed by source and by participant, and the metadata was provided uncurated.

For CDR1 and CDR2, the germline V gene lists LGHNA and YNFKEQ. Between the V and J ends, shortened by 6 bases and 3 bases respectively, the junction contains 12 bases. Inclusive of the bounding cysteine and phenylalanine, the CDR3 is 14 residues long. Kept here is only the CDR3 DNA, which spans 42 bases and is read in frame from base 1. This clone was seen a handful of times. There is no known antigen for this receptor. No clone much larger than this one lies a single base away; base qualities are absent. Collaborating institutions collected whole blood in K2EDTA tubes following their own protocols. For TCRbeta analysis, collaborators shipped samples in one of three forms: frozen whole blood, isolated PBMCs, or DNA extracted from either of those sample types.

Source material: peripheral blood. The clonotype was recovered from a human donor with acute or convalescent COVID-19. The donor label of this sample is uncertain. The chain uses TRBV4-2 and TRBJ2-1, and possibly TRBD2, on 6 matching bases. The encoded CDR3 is CASRDLAYYNEQFF. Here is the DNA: TGTGCCAGCAGGGACCTAGCGTACTACAATGAGCAGTTCTTC.